This T cell receptor beta chain was obtained from a study of T cells in Graves' hyperthyroidism and ophthalmopathy. Study details: Peripheral blood draws took place at initial diagnosis, ahead of any treatment.

General study points: Ophthalmopathy stood apart from stable hyperthyroidism in a 13 V-J model.

The CDR3 has 13 residues. V dropped 6 bases and J dropped 2; count of bases not matched to a gene: 3. The V gene's germline CDR1 is MNHEY and CDR2 SMNVEV (reference sequence). The sample holds a few counts of this clonotype. Antigen specificity is unknown. These patients, aged 18 to 65, had recently diagnosed hyperthyroidism lasting under 2 months. Before ophthalmopathy appeared, progressors gave blood at initial hyperthyroidism diagnosis. The TCR beta CDR3 regions underwent amplification using RNA transcripts as the source. HTBI primers drove first-round RT-PCR of the TCR CDR3. MiXCR was run by TCRdb on the multiplex PCR reads, yielding one entry per CDR3 protein. The data contain under 750,000 distinct CDR3 sequences, around a sixth of them seen just once; the ten biggest clones take up approximately 15%.

This rearrangement joins TRBV27 to TRBJ1-1; 7 bases map to TRBD1. The TCR comes from a woman between 50 and 59 years old with Graves' hyperthyroidism that later progressed to Graves' ophthalmopathy. The sequenced material came from blood. This chain's CDR3 is CASRTGVNTEAFF. In DNA, the CDR3 is TGTGCCAGCAGAACAGGGGTTAACACTGAAGCTTTCTTT.